The 5 T cell receptor beta chains reported below all come from one sample, sequenced in a study of PD-1 blockade in classical Hodgkin lymphoma. Using immunoSEQ multiplex PCR, the repertoire was profiled, and TCRdb retains in-frame clones only, with some absent. The sample contains about 43,000 clones, approximately 70% of which appear only once. Every one of the patients relapsed after autologous stem cell transplantation (brentuximab vedotin exposure was variable). The specimen comprised peripheral blood mononuclear cells (PBMCs), sampled before the second cycle of nivolumab. These TCRs come from a human donor with classical Hodgkin lymphoma.

The chain combines TRBV30 with TRBJ2-7; no definite D call. V lost 1 base to trimming and J lost 8 bases, with 9 bases between them. Germline V gives CDR1 GTSNPN, CDR2 SVGIG (reference sequence). The CDR3 totals 11 residues. The CDR3: CAWSEVSKQYF. The CDR3 nucleotides read TGTGCCTGGAGTGAGGTCAGCAAGCAGTACTTC.

The chain couples TRBV25-1 to TRBJ1-1; D is uncertain. Germline lookup yields CDR1 MGHDK and CDR2 SYGVNS. Trimming took off 3 bases at V and 0 bases at J, with 14 bases between the two ends. The CDR3 covers 16 residues. Here the CDR3 reads CASSESRGLMNTEAFF. The CDR3, as DNA: TGTGCCAGCAGTGAGTCAAGAGGGTTGATGAACACTGAAGCTTTCTTT.

This clone was picked up a small number of times. This chain connects TRBV15 to TRBJ2-7; TRBD2 is a possible D gene (5 bases). The CDR3 is made up of 13 amino acids. Per the germline V gene, CDR1 is LNHNV and CDR2 is YYDKDF (reference sequence). Trimming shortened V by 6 bases and J by 2 bases, and 11 bases separated the two germline ends. For the CDR3, the DNA is TGTGCCACCAGTTTAGCCGGGACCTACGAGCAGTACTTC. Protein product: CATSLAGTYEQYF.

A few counts support this clone. In the same sample, other DNA sequences code for this CDR3. CDR3: CSVRVGETQYF. DNA for the CDR3: TGCAGCGTTAGGGTGGGGGAGACCCAGTACTTC. This chain connects TRBV29-1 to TRBJ2-5; D gene unclear. This CDR3 is 11 amino acids long. Between the trimmed V and J ends, which lost 5 bases and 5 bases, there was a span of 9 bases. The germline V gene encodes CDR1 SQVTM and CDR2 ANQGSEA.

The gene calls are TRBV7-9 and TRBJ2-1, with D possibly being TRBD2 (6 bases). Between the trimmed V and J ends, which lost 5 bases and 2 bases, there was a span of 13 bases. The V gene's germline CDR1 is SEHNR and CDR2 FQNEAQ (reference sequence). This CDR3 has 15 amino acids. In nucleotides, the CDR3 is TGTGCCAGCAGCGACAGTAGCGGCACCTACAATGAGCAGTTCTTC. Its protein is CASSDSSGTYNEQFF.